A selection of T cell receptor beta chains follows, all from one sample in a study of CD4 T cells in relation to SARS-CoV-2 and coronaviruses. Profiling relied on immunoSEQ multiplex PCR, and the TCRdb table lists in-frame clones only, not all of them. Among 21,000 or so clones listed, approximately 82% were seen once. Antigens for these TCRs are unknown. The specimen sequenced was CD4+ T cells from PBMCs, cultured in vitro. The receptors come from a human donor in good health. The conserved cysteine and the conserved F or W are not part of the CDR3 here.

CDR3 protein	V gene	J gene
ATSTLTAPAGNIQY	TRBV15	TRBJ2-4
ASSLGPSGTQY	TRBV7-3	TRBJ2-5
ASSYRDTGELF	TRBV6-2/TRBV6-3	TRBJ2-2
ASSRTPFEGYAEAF	TRBV14	TRBJ1-1
ATSDPGTGFGDTQY	TRBV24-1	TRBJ2-3
AWSVISYMNTEAF	TRBV30	TRBJ1-1
ASSQEGRFEQY	TRBV14	TRBJ2-7
ASSPQDRDEKLF	TRBV4-1	TRBJ1-4
ASSLSHQGYGEQY	TRBV7-3	TRBJ2-7
ASSPTGGRSNQPQH	TRBV28	TRBJ1-5
ASSSGTASNQPQH	TRBV6-5	TRBJ1-5
ASSFQQGYETQY	TRBV7-2	TRBJ2-5
ASSGLTGPQT	TRBV10-1	TRBJ1-2
ASSQPSRGQGNSGYT	TRBV4-1	TRBJ1-2
ASSFGAPTGVTDTQY	TRBV5-1	TRBJ2-3
ASSSGQLSTNEKLF	TRBV7-9	TRBJ1-4
ASSGDRGRSTEAF	TRBV10-1	TRBJ1-1
AWGKVGRSLTGELF	TRBV30	TRBJ2-2
ATSPAGGYEQY	TRBV24-1	TRBJ2-7
ASSQDFGGPQH	TRBV3-1/TRBV3-2	TRBJ1-5
ASSLTQSSYNEQF	TRBV7-2	TRBJ2-1
ASSPPAGGGGGNEQF	TRBV18	TRBJ2-1
ASSTTGGHQETQY	TRBV7-9	TRBJ2-5
ASSAGTQTYNEQF	TRBV5-1	TRBJ2-1
ASSASSGGEQY	TRBV7-3	TRBJ2-7
ASSLEITNGGWNYGYT	TRBV28	TRBJ1-2
ASSLAPGANEKLF	TRBV5-1	TRBJ1-4
ASSAEGGGTDTQY	TRBV6-4	TRBJ2-3
ASSPFGGPHEQY	TRBV3-1/TRBV3-2	TRBJ2-7
ASSLAKGSGANVLT	TRBV7-9	TRBJ2-6
ASGKAYEQY	TRBV25-1	TRBJ2-7
ASSQLSGYWDEQY	TRBV4-2	TRBJ2-7
ASSAYLTSGSYEQY	TRBV19	TRBJ2-7
ASSLRDGQETQY	TRBV5-4	TRBJ2-5
ASSQDISNTVNTEAF	TRBV4-1	TRBJ1-1
ASSISAENTGELF	TRBV19	TRBJ2-2
ASSPGPEAF	TRBV18	TRBJ1-1
ASSPRGATYEQY	TRBV5-1	TRBJ2-7
ASSQLESGSSYNEQF	TRBV4-1	TRBJ2-1
ASSLDTGARQETQY	TRBV5-1	TRBJ2-5
ATSRDHGAYNEQF	TRBV15	TRBJ2-1
ASSLGQAHTGELF	TRBV7-6	TRBJ2-2
ASSLGGYNEQF	TRBV5-1	TRBJ2-1
ASRLTGGRVEAF	TRBV2	TRBJ1-1
ASSRTDPYT	TRBV12-3/TRBV12-4	TRBJ1-2
ASSFDGAGGYT	TRBV5-1	TRBJ1-2
ASSLDRTDTQY	TRBV12-3/TRBV12-4	TRBJ2-3
AWSTDRGNQPQH	TRBV30	TRBJ1-5
ASSSGQGAYQETQY	TRBV28	TRBJ2-5
ASTRRGSDLSYNEQF	TRBV2	TRBJ2-1
ASNSGRGGEQY	TRBV5-8	TRBJ2-7
AWSVADRDGNQPQH	TRBV30	TRBJ1-5
ASSWPRGLNTEAF	TRBV19	TRBJ1-1
ASSFTAEQY	TRBV12-3/TRBV12-4	TRBJ2-7